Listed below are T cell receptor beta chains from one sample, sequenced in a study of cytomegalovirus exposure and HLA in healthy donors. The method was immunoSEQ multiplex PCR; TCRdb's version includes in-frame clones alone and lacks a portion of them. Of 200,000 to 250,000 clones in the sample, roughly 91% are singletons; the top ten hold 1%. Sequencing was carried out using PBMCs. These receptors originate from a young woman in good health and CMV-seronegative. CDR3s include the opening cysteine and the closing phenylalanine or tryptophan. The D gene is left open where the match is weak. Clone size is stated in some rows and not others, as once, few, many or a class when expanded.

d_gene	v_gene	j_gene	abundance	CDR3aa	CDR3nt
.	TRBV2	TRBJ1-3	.	CASSSQYSGNTIYF	TGTGCCAGCAGTTCCCAGTACTCTGGAAACACCATATATTTT
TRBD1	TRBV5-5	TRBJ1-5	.	CASSSRGGSNQPQHF	TGTGCCAGCAGCTCCAGAGGGGGCAGCAATCAGCCCCAGCATTTT
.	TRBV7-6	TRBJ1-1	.	CASSFFRGRTEAFF	TGTGCCAGCAGCTTTTTTCGAGGAAGGACTGAAGCTTTCTTT
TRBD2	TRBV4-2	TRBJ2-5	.	CASSQGSGGAGETQYF	TGTGCCAGCAGCCAAGGTAGCGGGGGGGCTGGAGAGACCCAGTACTTC
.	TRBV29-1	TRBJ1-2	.	CSVERQGYGYTF	TGCAGCGTTGAAAGGCAGGGCTATGGCTACACCTTC
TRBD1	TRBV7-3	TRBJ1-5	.	CASSPGGLQPQHF	TGTGCCAGCAGCCCAGGGGGACTCCAGCCCCAGCATTTT
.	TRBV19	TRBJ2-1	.	CASRSGDSYNEQFF	TGTGCCAGTCGGAGCGGCGACTCCTACAATGAGCAGTTCTTC
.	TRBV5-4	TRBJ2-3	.	CASSSRRGAFLDTQYF	TGTGCCAGCAGCTCTCGTCGGGGGGCTTTTCTAGATACGCAGTATTTT
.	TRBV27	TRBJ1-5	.	CASSLRRDQPQHF	TGTGCCAGCAGTTTACGCAGGGATCAGCCCCAGCATTTT
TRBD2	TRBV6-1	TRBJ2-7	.	CASRPGLAYEQYF	TGTGCCAGCAGACCGGGACTAGCCTACGAGCAGTACTTC
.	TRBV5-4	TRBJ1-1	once	CASSPGVMSTEAFF	TGTGCCAGCAGCCCAGGGGTGATGAGCACTGAAGCTTTCTTT
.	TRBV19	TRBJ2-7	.	CASSARRTGKQYF	TGTGCCAGTAGTGCCCGGAGGACCGGCAAGCAGTACTTC
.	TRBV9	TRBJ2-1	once	CASSVIGRSSYNEQFF	TGTGCCAGCAGCGTCATTGGGAGGAGCTCCTACAATGAGCAGTTCTTC
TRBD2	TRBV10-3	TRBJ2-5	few	CAISEREAQYF	TGTGCCATCAGTGAGCGGGAGGCCCAGTACTTC
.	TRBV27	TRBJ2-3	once	CASSLVGDPDTQYF	TGTGCCAGCAGTTTAGTAGGGGATCCAGATACGCAGTATTTT
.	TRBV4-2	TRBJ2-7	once	CASSQERGLADEQYF	TGTGCCAGCAGCCAAGAAAGGGGTTTGGCAGACGAGCAGTACTTC
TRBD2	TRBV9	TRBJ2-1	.	CASSVVVGGPGNEQFF	TGTGCCAGCAGCGTAGTGGTGGGAGGGCCCGGTAATGAGCAGTTCTTC
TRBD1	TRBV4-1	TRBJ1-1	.	CASSHPPGGTEAFF	TGCGCCAGCAGCCATCCGCCAGGGGGCACTGAAGCTTTCTTT
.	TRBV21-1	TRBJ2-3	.	CLVIRSTDTQYF	TGCCTAGTAATCCGGAGCACAGATACGCAGTATTTT
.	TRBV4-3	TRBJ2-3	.	CASSQELSTDTQYF	TGCGCCAGCAGCCAAGAACTAAGCACAGATACGCAGTATTTT